What follows are 6 T cell receptor beta chains derived from one specimen sequenced in a study of T cells in Graves' hyperthyroidism and ophthalmopathy. There were TCR beta CDR3 regions amplified from RNA transcripts. The TCR CDR3 first-round RT-PCR relied on the HTBI primer set. TCRdb re-called the multiplex PCR reads with MiXCR, one entry per CDR3 protein. Of hundreds of thousands of distinct CDR3 sequences in the sample, roughly 32% were seen once. The sequencing sample was made of blood. These receptors originate from a woman between 40 and 55 years old with Graves' hyperthyroidism.

The sample holds many counts of this clonotype. This chain links TRBV19 with TRBJ2-7; D is uncertain. Germline loops: CDR1 LNHDA, CDR2 SQIVND (reference sequence). The V end was cut by 7 bases, the J end by 1 base, with 20 bases between. This CDR3 is 16 amino acids long. CDR3 loop: CASTQSGRRDSYEQYF. The CDR3, as DNA: TGTGCCAGTACCCAAAGTGGCCGACGAGATTCCTACGAGCAGTACTTC.

V is TRBV20-1 and J is TRBJ2-2, with 7 bases aligning to TRBD2. Trimming took 5 bases from V and 6 from J; bases not matched to a gene: 12. Per the germline V gene, CDR1 is DFQATT and CDR2 is SNEGSKA (reference sequence). The CDR3 is 15 amino acids. The DNA of the CDR3 is TGCAGTGCTGGAGGAGCTGGGGGGGATCCCGGGGAGCTGTTTTTT. It is translated as CSAGGAGGDPGELFF.

The chain uses TRBV2 and TRBJ2-7; D possibly corresponds to TRBD2 (5 bases). The CDR3 loop spans 13 amino acids. Trimming took 5 bases from V and 3 from J, leaving 11 bases between them. Germline CDR1 and CDR2: SNHLY and FYNNEI. The CDR3 protein is CASSSGDLYEQYF. The CDR3 DNA is TGTGCCAGCAGTTCCGGGGATCTCTACGAGCAGTACTTC.

This clonotype has just a few counts. The J gene is TRBJ1-4, the V gene TRBV4-3, with a possible D match to TRBD1 (5 bases). Germline assignment: CDR1 LGHNA and CDR2 YSLEER. This CDR3 is built from 17 residues. With 0 bases removed from V and 4 bases from J, the gap between germline ends came to 15 bases. The CDR3 region is CASSQDLQATLNEKLFF. CDR3 coding DNA: TGCGCCAGCAGCCAAGATTTACAGGCCACCCTTAATGAAAAACTGTTTTTT.

This sequence joins TRBV29-1 and TRBJ2-3; D may match TRBD1 or TRBD2 (6 bases each). The CDR3 runs 14 residues. V lost 1 base, J lost 1 base, and 9 bases lay in between. Germline values: CDR1 SQVTM, CDR2 ANQGSEA. CDR3 sequence reads: CSVEARGGTDTQYF. The CDR3 coding sequence is TGCAGCGTTGAAGCTAGGGGGGGCACAGATACGCAGTATTTT.

The sample holds a few counts of this clonotype. This chain links TRBV12-5 with TRBJ1-5; the D gene is possibly TRBD1 (5 bases). The CDR3 extends over 12 amino acids. Germline V CDR1 and CDR2: LGHNT, FRNRAP. For the CDR3, the DNA is TGTGCCAGTTGGGACGGATATCAGCCCCAGCATTTT. Translating it yields CASWDGYQPQHF.